The 26 T cell receptor beta chains below were found in one sample sequenced in a study of blood T cell repertoires in COVID-19. Only in-frame clones appear in the TCRdb table, and some are missing; sequencing was by immunoSEQ multiplex PCR. Found here are approximately 200,000 clones, approximately 86% of them singletons; the top ten hold around 1.5%. Sequencing was performed on peripheral blood. The origin of the receptors is a man between 18 and 29 years old with active or convalescent COVID-19.

This clone was detected once. V gene TRBV20-1 combines with J gene TRBJ2-7; D call uncertain. CDR1 and CDR2 from the germline V gene are DFQATT and SNEGSKA (reference sequence). Trimming pared 3 bases from V and 3 bases from J, leaving 15 bases between. This CDR3 is 14 amino acids long. The DNA for the CDR3 is TGCAGTGCTAGTATACGAGGTTTTTACTACGAGCAGTACTTC. The encoded protein is CSASIRGFYYEQYF.

V is TRBV29-1 and J is TRBJ2-4, with D perhaps matching TRBD1 (6 bases). Germline V lookup: CDR1 SQVTM, CDR2 ANQGSEA. The length of the CDR3 is 13 residues. With 0 bases removed from V and 6 bases from J, the gap between germline ends came to 9 bases. The CDR3 DNA sequence: TGCAGCGTTGAAGACGGCAGGGGAAACATTCAGTACTTC. Translating it yields CSVEDGRGNIQYF.

V and J are TRBV19 and TRBJ1-6, with no clear D. V gave up 7 bases and J gave up 7 bases, with 14 bases separating them. Germline loops: CDR1 LNHDA, CDR2 SQIVND (reference sequence). This CDR3 is built from 14 residues. Here the CDR3 DNA reads TGTGCCAGTAACCTCGGGAGCAGCAATTCACCCCTCCACTTT. Its protein product is CASNLGSSNSPLHF.

The rearrangement joins TRBV20-1 to TRBJ1-1; no definite D call. This CDR3 is built from 8 residues. V lost 6 bases to trimming and J lost 9 bases, with 5 bases between them. In germline, CDR1 is DFQATT, CDR2 SNEGSKA (reference sequence). The CDR3 spells CSALKAFF. DNA for the CDR3: TGCAGTGCCTTAAAAGCTTTCTTT.

The rearrangement joins TRBV28 to TRBJ1-2; 7 bases agree with TRBD1. This CDR3 has 14 residues. V shed 6 bases, J shed 7 bases, and the junction held 11 bases outside the gene matches. CDR1 and CDR2 from the germline V gene are MDHEN and SYDVKM. In DNA form, the CDR3 reads TGTGCCAGCAGCTACAGGGGAACTATGGGTGGCTACACCTTC. Translated, it gives CASSYRGTMGGYTF.

This clone was observed a single time. This rearrangement joins TRBV30 to TRBJ2-3, with D possibly matching TRBD2 (5 bases). The germline gives CDR1 GTSNPN, CDR2 SVGIG (reference sequence). V lost 0 bases and J 5 bases, leaving 18 bases between the germline ends. The CDR3 is made up of 16 amino acids. The CDR3 loop is CAWSVLGNRGGDTQYF. For the CDR3, the DNA is TGTGCCTGGAGTGTATTGGGGAACAGAGGAGGAGATACGCAGTATTTT. The full variable domain, its missing parts supplied by reference TRBV30 and TRBJ2-3, is SQTIHQWPATLVQPVGSPLSLECTVEGTSNPNLYWYRQAAGRGLQLLFYSVGIGQISSEVPQNLSASRPQDRQFILSSKKLLLSDSGFYLCAWSVLGNRGGDTQYFGPGTRLTVL.

This clone was observed a few times. The V and J genes are TRBV4-3 and TRBJ1-5, with TRBD1 identical over 8 bases. The CDR3 spans 15 residues. Germline V gene data show CDR1 as LGHNA and CDR2 as YSLEER. V shed 0 bases, J shed 6 bases, and the junction held 4 bases outside the gene matches. CDR3 loop: CASSQDGQGSQPQHF. CDR3 bases: TGCGCCAGCAGCCAAGACGGACAGGGCAGTCAGCCCCAGCATTTT.

This chain joins TRBV15 and TRBJ1-5, with 8 positions matching TRBD1. From germline, CDR1 is LNHNV and CDR2 YYDKDF (reference sequence). The junction had 3 bases not matched to a gene; V was cut back by 1 base and J by 4 bases. CDR3 length equals 15 residues. CDR3 protein: CATSRGGTGNQPQHF. The CDR3 bases are TGTGCCACCAGCAGAGGTGGGACAGGTAATCAGCCCCAGCATTTT.

This clone came up once. The chain joins TRBV12-2 to TRBJ1-2. TRBV12-2 is a known pseudogene. The CDR3 has 16 residues. The chain's CDR3 is CASRFSASQTNYGYTF. CDR3 coding DNA: TGTGCAAGTCGCTTTTCAGCTAGCCAGACTAACTATGGCTACACCTTC.

The chain is built from TRBV28 and TRBJ1-2; no definite D call. V was cut by 3 bases and J by 5 bases, with 13 bases left in between. Per the germline V gene, CDR1 is MDHEN and CDR2 is SYDVKM. There are 14 residues in the CDR3. The CDR3 nucleotides are TGTGCCAGCAGTTTCCAGGCGCTTCTGTATGGCTACACCTTC. It is translated as CASSFQALLYGYTF.

The J gene is TRBJ2-3, the V gene TRBV10-3; weak D call: TRBD2 (5 bases). Germline CDR1 and CDR2: ENHRY and SYGVKD. The CDR3 spans 15 residues. Trimming shortened V by 11 bases and J by 0 bases, and 18 bases separated the two germline ends. The CDR3 region is CAASGGVTSTDTQYF. The CDR3 DNA reads as TGTGCCGCCTCAGGAGGTGTAACTAGCACAGATACGCAGTATTTT.

The table lists this clone with a count of one. V gene TRBV6-4 combines with J gene TRBJ2-1; 8 bases are shared with TRBD2. Germline V gene data show CDR1 as MRHNA and CDR2 as SNTAGT. CDR3 length: 16 residues. V lost 0 bases and J lost 6; bases outside the gene matches: 7. The CDR3 is CASSDSGREARNEQFF. CDR3 DNA sequence: TGTGCCAGCAGTGACTCAGGGCGGGAGGCCCGCAATGAGCAGTTCTTC.

J is TRBJ2-1 and V is TRBV6-5; 14 nucleotides agree with TRBD2. Trimming took 4 bases from V and 5 from J; bases not matched to a gene: 1. The CDR3 totals 15 residues. Germline loops: CDR1 MNHEY, CDR2 SVGAGI. The CDR3 reads CASSWTSGRHNEQFF. The CDR3 DNA reads as TGTGCCAGCAGTTGGACTAGCGGGAGGCACAATGAGCAGTTCTTC.

This clone occurred once. The chain links TRBV5-6 to TRBJ2-2, with D tentatively TRBD2 (6 bases). This CDR3 region has 13 residues. Between the trimmed V and J ends, which lost 2 bases and 6 bases, there was a span of 8 bases. Germline CDR1 reads SGHDT; CDR2 reads YYEEEE. The CDR3 nucleotides read TGTGCCAGCAGCTTTCCGGGGGCCGGGGAGCTGTTTTTT. This codes for CASSFPGAGELFF.

This clone was detected ten times or more. The chain combines TRBV28 with TRBJ1-1, with D possibly matching TRBD1 (6 bases). V was clipped by 3 bases and J by 8 bases, with 16 bases between them. In germline, CDR1 is MDHEN, CDR2 SYDVKM. The CDR3 spans 14 residues. The CDR3 bases are TGTGCCAGCAGTTTGTTACAGGGAATACTCGAAGCTTTCTTT. Encoded protein: CASSLLQGILEAFF.

The V gene is TRBV7-6, the J gene TRBJ2-7, with D hard to call. V was trimmed by 5 bases and J by 1 base, leaving 12 bases between them. Germline V gives CDR1 SGHVS, CDR2 FNYEAQ. CDR3 size: 14 residues. The CDR3 region has the DNA TGTGCCAGCAGCCTATTGACTGGATCCTACGAGCAGTACTTC. This sequence encodes CASSLLTGSYEQYF. The whole variable domain, remainder taken from reference TRBV7-6 and TRBJ2-7, is GAGVSQSPRYKVTKRGQDVALRCDPISGHVSLYWYRQALGQGPEFLTYFNYEAQQDKSGLPNDRFSAERPEGSISTLTIQRTEQRDSAMYRCASSLLTGSYEQYFGPGTRLTVT.

V is TRBV5-5 and J is TRBJ2-3; D is possibly TRBD2 (6 bases). The CDR3 is 15 residues long. Germline lookup yields CDR1 SGHKS and CDR2 YYEKEE (reference sequence). The V end was cut by 4 bases, the J end by 1 base, with 13 bases between. The CDR3 sequence: CASSQLATRTDTQYF. The CDR3 nucleotides read TGTGCCAGCAGCCAACTAGCCACACGCACAGATACGCAGTATTTT.

Regarding this clone: The junction does not match germline at one end; this may be a read error. The chain recombines TRBV6-6 with TRBJ1-5, with 9 positions matching TRBD1. The germline V gene has CDR1 MNHNY and CDR2 SVGAGI (reference sequence). The CDR3 covers 12 residues. The CDR3 sequence is CASSYLGQGRDF. CDR3 in DNA: TGTGCCAGCAGTTACCTGGGACAGGGTAGGGATTTT.

This sequence joins TRBV19 and TRBJ2-7, with TRBD1 as a possible D gene (7 bases). The CDR3 runs to 14 residues. V was pared by 3 bases and J by 6 bases, with 15 bases between. Germline V gene sequence: CDR1 LNHDA, CDR2 SQIVND (reference sequence). The CDR3 coding sequence is TGTGCCAGTAGTATCGGGAGACAGGGTACCGAGCAGTACTTC. This translates into CASSIGRQGTEQYF.

CDR3 coding DNA: TGTGCCAGCAGTCAAACACGACAAATAGCCAAAAACATTCAGTACTTC. Its translation: CASSQTRQIAKNIQYF. The rearrangement joins TRBV27 to TRBJ2-4, with D unresolved. V was pared by 5 bases and J by 0 bases, with 14 bases between. This CDR3 region has 16 residues. CDR1 is MNHEY, CDR2 SMNVEV, per germline (reference sequence).

The chain employs TRBV5-6 and TRBJ2-1; 14 nucleotides line up with TRBD2. This CDR3 region has 15 residues. After removal of 0 bases from V and 12 bases from J, the junction contained 5 bases not matched to a gene. The germline CDR1 and CDR2 sequences are SGHDT and YYEEEE. The DNA of the CDR3 is TGTGCCAGCAGCTTGGGACTAGCGGGAGGGGTTGCGCAGTTCTTC. It yields the protein CASSLGLAGGVAQFF.

The V gene is TRBV9, the J gene TRBJ2-3, with a possible D match to TRBD2 (6 bases). V was cut by 3 bases and J by 2 bases, with 16 bases left in between. The CDR3 runs 16 residues. Germline V lookup: CDR1 SGDLS, CDR2 YYNGEE. CDR3 loop: CASSGRRASVTDTQYF. Written as DNA, the CDR3 is TGTGCCAGCAGCGGCCGCCGGGCTAGCGTCACAGATACGCAGTATTTT.

The rearrangement uses TRBV11-2 and TRBJ1-5, with D possibly matching TRBD1 (5 bases). Germline CDR1 reads SGHAT; CDR2 reads FQNNGV. This CDR3 is 15 amino acids long. V was shortened by 0 bases and J by 1 base, with 7 bases between the two germline ends. The CDR3 DNA reads as TGTGCCAGCAGCTTAGATGGGGGGAGCAATCAGCCCCAGCATTTT. Translated: CASSLDGGSNQPQHF.

This clone was observed a few times. This sequence joins TRBV7-6 and TRBJ2-7, with D possibly matching TRBD2 (5 bases). CDR1 SGHVS and CDR2 FNYEAQ come from the germline V gene. The CDR3 length is 15 residues. V shed 1 base and J shed 5 bases, with 15 bases lying between them. The CDR3 sequence is CASSLGVGEADEQYF. CDR3 nucleotides: TGTGCCAGCAGCTTAGGGGTGGGAGAGGCGGACGAGCAGTACTTC.

The gene calls are TRBV11-3 and TRBJ2-1, with 8 positions matching TRBD1. V shed 3 bases, J shed 8 bases, and the junction held 9 bases outside the gene matches. Germline V gives CDR1 SGHNT, CDR2 YENEEA. CDR3 length: 15 residues. CDR3 sequence (DNA): TGTGCCAGCAGCTTCGACAGGGGAAAGGGGCATGAGCAGTTCTTC. It encodes CASSFDRGKGHEQFF.

The chain uses TRBV11-2 and TRBJ2-2, with D perhaps TRBD2 (5 bases). Germline CDR1 reads SGHAT; CDR2 reads FQNNGV. Trimming cost V 5 bases and J 13 bases, with 8 bases left between them. CDR3 size: 10 residues. The chain's CDR3 is CASSAEGLFF. The CDR3 nucleotides read TGTGCCAGCAGCGCCGAGGGGCTGTTTTTT.